The rows below give T cell receptor beta chains drawn from one sample of a study of blood T cell repertoires in COVID-19. Sequencing was performed with immunoSEQ multiplex PCR; in TCRdb, only in-frame clones are kept and a portion is missing. The sample has about 80,000 clones; about 91% are singletons. The source material was peripheral blood. These receptors came from a woman older than 75 with acute or convalescent COVID-19. The CDR3 runs from the conserved cysteine through the conserved F or W. Each record gives: D gene, J gene, V gene, clone size, CDR3 length, CDR3 DNA, CDR3 protein. A D gene is named only where the DNA matches it firmly. The size field is filled for only some rows; it gives once, few, many or a size class.

>.|TRBJ1-2|TRBV5-4|.|16
TGTGCCAGCAGCTTGGGGGCTTTCGACACGTACTATGGCTACACCTTC
CASSLGAFDTYYGYTF
>.|TRBJ1-2|TRBV14|.|15
TGTGCCAGCAGCGCACGGGCAACGGGGATATATGGCTACACCTTC
CASSARATGIYGYTF
>TRBD1|TRBJ1-2|TRBV7-9|.|17
TGTGCCAGCAGCCCAGAGCTAGGACAGGGAGGGTCCTATGGCTACACCTTC
CASSPELGQGGSYGYTF
>.|TRBJ2-1|TRBV4-2|.|17
TGTGCCAGCAGCCATGGCTCTCGGGGGGCGGTTTACAATGAGCAGTTCTTC
CASSHGSRGAVYNEQFF
>.|TRBJ1-4|TRBV7-9|.|15
TGTGCCAGCAGCTCCCCCCAGGGCCCTAATGAAAAACTGTTTTTT
CASSSPQGPNEKLFF
>.|TRBJ2-2|TRBV6-5|.|12
TGTGCCAGCAGAAACATATCCGGGGAGCTGTTTTTT
CASRNISGELFF
>TRBD1|TRBJ1-2|TRBV30|.|11
TGTGCCTCCGACAGGGTTCATGGCTACACCTTC
CASDRVHGYTF
>.|TRBJ1-1|TRBV30|.|13
TGTGCCTGGACCGCTTGGGGGGGGACGGAAGCTTTCTTT
CAWTAWGGTEAFF
>.|TRBJ1-5|TRBV18|.|16
TGTGCCAGCTCAAATCAGGGGAGTTATAACGGTCAGCCCCAGCATTTT
CASSNQGSYNGQPQHF
>TRBD1|TRBJ2-6|TRBV2|.|17
TGTGCCAGCAGTCCGGGACAGGGGGTCTCTGGGGCCAACGTCCTGACTTTC
CASSPGQGVSGANVLTF
>TRBD2|TRBJ2-1|TRBV7-2|.|16
TGTGCCAGCAGCTCGATGACTAGCGGGGGGGCAAATGAGCAGTTCTTC
CASSSMTSGGANEQFF
>TRBD1|TRBJ1-2|TRBV7-6|.|14
TGTGCCAGCAGCTTATCCGGACAGGGGGATGGCTACACCTTC
CASSLSGQGDGYTF
>TRBD1|TRBJ1-2|TRBV19|.|15
TGTGCCAGTAGTTTACTGGACAGGCAAAACTATGGCTACACCTTC
CASSLLDRQNYGYTF
>.|TRBJ2-7|TRBV5-6|.|16
TGTGCCAGCAGCTACGGACACCTAGGGGCTTCCTACGAGCAGTACTTC
CASSYGHLGASYEQYF
>TRBD1|TRBJ1-1|TRBV19|.|15
TGTGCCAGTAGTCTCGGACAGGGGGCTGGCACTGAAGCTTTCTTT
CASSLGQGAGTEAFF
>.|TRBJ1-5|TRBV6-5|.|15
TGTGCCAGCAGACCCCCTGGGGGGGCGAATCAGCCCCAGCATTTT
CASRPPGGANQPQHF
>.|TRBJ2-4|TRBV4-3|.|19
TGCGCCAGCAGCCAAGAATTCGGGGGAACAGACCTAGCCAAAAACATTCAGTACTTC
CASSQEFGGTDLAKNIQYF
>.|TRBJ1-2|TRBV18|.|13
TGTGCCAGCTCCCCGGACAGTAACTATGGCTACACCTTC
CASSPDSNYGYTF
>TRBD1|TRBJ1-1|TRBV7-9|.|15
TGTGCCAGCAGCCCCCTAACAGGGGTTCTCACTGAAGCTTTCTTT
CASSPLTGVLTEAFF
>.|TRBJ2-3|TRBV6-5|.|12
TGTGCCAGCCGGTCCACCCGAGATACGCAGTATTTT
CASRSTRDTQYF
>.|TRBJ2-1|TRBV10-3|.|14
TGTGCCATCAGTGGGTCGGCAGCGAGGAATGAGCAGTTCTTC
CAISGSAARNEQFF
>TRBD1|TRBJ1-2|TRBV5-6|.|15
TGTGCCAGCAGCATAGACAGGGGGTTAAGTAGTGGCTACACCTTC
CASSIDRGLSSGYTF
>.|TRBJ2-3|TRBV4-1|.|17
TGCGCCAGCAGCCAAGGGGACGGAAGCGGGAGCACAGATACGCAGTATTTT
CASSQGDGSGSTDTQYF
>.|TRBJ1-2|TRBV7-9|.|13
TGTGCCAGCAGCTTAGGAAACGGCTATGGCTACACCTTC
CASSLGNGYGYTF
>TRBD1|TRBJ2-2|TRBV5-4|.|15
TGTGCCAGCAGCTTCGGACAGGGGGCTATCGGGGAGCTGTTTTTT
CASSFGQGAIGELFF
>.|TRBJ1-5|TRBV19|.|14
TGTGCCAGTAGTCCCGGGCCTCGGAGGCAGCCCCAGCATTTT
CASSPGPRRQPQHF
>.|TRBJ2-5|TRBV18|.|15
TGTGCCAGCTCACCTATTGCAGACAGGCAAGAGACCCAGTACTTC
CASSPIADRQETQYF
>.|TRBJ2-3|TRBV30|.|13
TGTGCCTGGAGTACGGGGTCCACAGATACGCAGTATTTT
CAWSTGSTDTQYF
>TRBD2|TRBJ2-7|TRBV5-1|.|15
TGCGCCAGCAGGCCAGCGAGCGGGAGCTCCTACGAGCAGTACTTC
CASRPASGSSYEQYF
>.|TRBJ2-7|TRBV15|.|15
TGTGCCACCAGCAGAGAAGTTAGCCCCGGCTACGAGCAGTACTTC
CATSREVSPGYEQYF
>TRBD2|TRBJ2-3|TRBV6-6|.|15
TGTGCCAGCTCCCAACCAGCGGGGTCAGGGGATACGCAGTATTTT
CASSQPAGSGDTQYF
>.|TRBJ1-2|TRBV10-3|few|14
TGTGCCAGCCACTTAGACAGAACTAACTATGGCTACACCTTC
CASHLDRTNYGYTF
>.|TRBJ1-1|TRBV5-6|.|13
TGTGCCAGCAGCCCCGGGAAGAACACTGAAGCTTTCTTT
CASSPGKNTEAFF
>.|TRBJ1-3|TRBV2|.|16
TGTGCCAGCAGTGGACAGGCTCCGCACTCTGGAAACACCATATATTTT
CASSGQAPHSGNTIYF
>.|TRBJ2-6|TRBV7-8|.|14
TGTGCCAGCAGGCAAGGGGGTGGGGCCAACGTCCTGACTTTC
CASRQGGGANVLTF
>TRBD2|TRBJ2-1|TRBV7-9|.|15
TGTGCCAGCAACCTAGCGGGAGGAAGGGACAATGAGCAGTTCTTC
CASNLAGGRDNEQFF
>.|TRBJ2-1|TRBV5-6|.|13
TGTGCCAGCAGCTCCTACAGGAGCAATGAGCAGTTCTTC
CASSSYRSNEQFF
>TRBD1|TRBJ2-2|TRBV24-1|.|16
TGTGCCACCAGTGATTTGAGACAGGGGAATACCGGGGAGCTGTTTTTT
CATSDLRQGNTGELFF
>.|TRBJ1-5|TRBV6-1|.|20
TGTGCCAGCAGTGAAGCCCCCGCCGCGGGGGGTTCATCTAGCAATCAGCCCCAGCATTTT
CASSEAPAAGGSSSNQPQHF
>.|TRBJ1-2|TRBV9|.|16
TGTGCCAGCAGCGTAGTCCCGGGCGGGGGTGTGTATGGCTACACCTTC
CASSVVPGGGVYGYTF
>TRBD1|TRBJ1-6|TRBV5-8|few|16
TGTGCCAGCAGCTCGACAGGGGGCCTCTATAATTCACCCCTCCACTTT
CASSSTGGLYNSPLHF
>TRBD2|TRBJ2-1|TRBV7-3|.|16
TGTGCCAGCAGCTCGGGGACTAGCGGGAGGGCGGAGGAGCAGTTCTTC
CASSSGTSGRAEEQFF
>TRBD1|TRBJ1-2|TRBV4-2|.|15
TGTGCCAGCAGCCAAGAAGACAGGGGTGAATATGGCTACACCTTC
CASSQEDRGEYGYTF
>.|TRBJ2-3|TRBV14|.|15
TGTGCCAGCAGCCTCCGACTAGGAGCGGCAGATACGCAGTATTTT
CASSLRLGAADTQYF
>.|TRBJ1-5|TRBV5-5|.|15
TGTGCCAGCAGCTTGGTAGCGTCTAGCAATCAGCCCCAGCATTTT
CASSLVASSNQPQHF
>.|TRBJ1-3|TRBV5-1|.|15
TGCGCCAGCAGCTTGGCTACAGGGCCTGGAAACACCATATATTTT
CASSLATGPGNTIYF
>.|TRBJ2-5|TRBV29-1|.|13
TGCAGCGTTCGTGGGAGTGGGCAAGAGACCCAGTACTTC
CSVRGSGQETQYF
>.|TRBJ1-1|TRBV10-1|.|12
TGCGCCAGCAACCAGGGTTCGGGTGAAGCTTTCTTT
CASNQGSGEAFF
>TRBD1|TRBJ1-5|TRBV11-2|.|15
TGTGCCAGCAGTTCCGGACAGGTCGGCAATCAGCCCCAGCATTTT
CASSSGQVGNQPQHF
>TRBD1|TRBJ2-3|TRBV2|.|14
TGTGCCAGCAGGTACCAGGGGGCGGCAGATACGCAGTATTTT
CASRYQGAADTQYF
>TRBD2|TRBJ2-1|TRBV29-1|.|17
TGCAGCGTTGCAGAGGGGCGCGGACTAGGACTCTCCGGTGAGCAGTTCTTC
CSVAEGRGLGLSGEQFF